Following are 23 T cell receptor beta chains from one sample sequenced in a study of blood T cell repertoires in COVID-19. Clones were sequenced by immunoSEQ multiplex PCR, and TCRdb holds only the in-frame ones, with some missing. The sample gives about 100,000 clones, over 60% of which show up once; roughly 8.2% is in the top ten. Sequencing was carried out using peripheral blood. These receptors came from a man aged 50-60 years who had recovered from COVID-19.

The chain carries TRBV7-9 and TRBJ2-7; TRBD1 matches at 7 bases. The junction had 7 bases not matched to a gene; V was cut back by 3 bases and J by 2 bases. The CDR3 runs 15 residues. CDR1 is SEHNR, CDR2 FQNEAQ, per germline (reference sequence). The CDR3 here is CASSFKTQGAYEQYF. The DNA for the CDR3 is TGTGCCAGCAGCTTTAAAACCCAGGGGGCCTACGAGCAGTACTTC.

The count of this clone is one. The rearrangement joins TRBV6-5 to TRBJ2-3; 11 nucleotides line up with TRBD1. Germline lookup yields CDR1 MNHEY and CDR2 SVGAGI. This CDR3 has 15 residues. Unmatched junction bases numbered 6, after V lost 4 bases and J lost 6 bases. CDR3 region: CASSLGTGGLDTQYF. CDR3 DNA sequence: TGTGCCAGCAGTTTGGGGACAGGGGGTTTGGATACGCAGTATTTT.

The chain links TRBV6-4 to TRBJ2-7, with TRBD2 identical over 14 bases. V lost 10 bases and J lost 5; bases outside the gene matches: 16. Germline V gene sequence: CDR1 MRHNA, CDR2 SNTAGT. The length of the CDR3 is 17 residues. CDR3 bases: TGTGCCACCCCCCCGGGACTAGCGGGAGTTGATCGAGACGAGCAGTACTTC. This sequence encodes CATPPGLAGVDRDEQYF.

The genes are TRBV4-3 and TRBJ2-1, with D perhaps matching TRBD1 (6 bases). CDR3 length: 15 amino acids. Germline CDR1 reads LGHNA; CDR2 reads YSLEER. V shed 0 bases and J shed 3 bases, with 9 bases lying between them. The CDR3 DNA reads TGCGCCAGCAGCCAAGATCAGGGGTTCTACAATGAGCAGTTCTTC. Protein product: CASSQDQGFYNEQFF.

The chain joins TRBV27 to TRBJ1-5, with TRBD1 as a possible D gene (6 bases). Deletions cut 6 bases from V and 3 bases from J, with 18 bases between. This CDR3 contains 16 residues. The V gene's germline CDR1 is MNHEY and CDR2 SMNVEV (reference sequence). CDR3 region: CASSLLFTGNNQPQHF. CDR3 DNA sequence: TGTGCCAGCAGCCTACTGTTCACAGGGAACAATCAGCCCCAGCATTTT.

The genes are TRBV19 and TRBJ1-5; TRBD1 matches at 7 bases. This CDR3 is built from 19 residues. V lost 3 bases to trimming and J lost 0 bases; unmatched junction nucleotides: 14. CDR1 LNHDA and CDR2 SQIVND come from the germline V gene (reference sequence). The CDR3 loop is CASSIGTGATSYSNQPQHF. The CDR3, as DNA: TGTGCCAGTAGTATTGGAACAGGGGCAACCTCTTATAGCAATCAGCCCCAGCATTTT.

CDR3 residues: CSVVRQGIRGGYTF. The CDR3 region has the DNA TGCAGCGTTGTTCGACAGGGGATACGGGGTGGCTACACCTTC. The chain uses TRBV29-1 and TRBJ1-2, with TRBD1 identical over 8 bases. V trimming: 4 bases; J trimming: 7 bases; junction bases outside the gene matches: 11. The CDR3 contains 14 residues. CDR1 SQVTM and CDR2 ANQGSEA come from the germline V gene.

The chain carries TRBV5-1 and TRBJ2-3; D might be TRBD1 (5 bases). In germline, CDR1 is SGHRS, CDR2 YFSETQ. This CDR3 is built from 14 residues. Trimming took 5 bases from V and 1 from J, leaving 11 bases between them. The CDR3 DNA sequence: TGCGCCAGCAGGGTTGGCAGGGGCACAGATACGCAGTATTTT. Its translation is CASRVGRGTDTQYF.

This clone has just one count. This chain links TRBV6-1 with TRBJ1-1, with D possibly TRBD1 on 6 matching bases. Germline V gene lookup returns CDR1 MNHNS and CDR2 SASEGT. The V end lost 0 bases, the J end lost 5 bases, and 7 bases lay between the germline ends. There are 13 residues in the CDR3. The DNA of the CDR3 is TGTGCCAGCAGTGAAGCGAGGGGGACTGAAGCTTTCTTT. Amino acid sequence: CASSEARGTEAFF.

J is TRBJ2-7 and V is TRBV5-4; 8 bases map to TRBD1. CDR3 length: 14 amino acids. V trimming: 1 base; J trimming: 5 bases; junction bases outside the gene matches: 5. Germline-derived CDR1 and CDR2 are SGHNT and YYREEE (reference sequence). CDR3 DNA: TGTGCCAGCAGCTTGAACAGGGGGTTCGACGAGCAGTACTTC. Protein: CASSLNRGFDEQYF.

V usage is TRBV19 and J usage is TRBJ1-5, with D hard to call. Trimming pared 11 bases from V and 7 bases from J, leaving 12 bases between. This CDR3 comprises 11 residues. CDR1 and CDR2 (germline): LNHDA, SQIVND (reference sequence). The DNA for the CDR3 is TGTGCCGGAGGAAACACGCAGCCCCAGCATTTT. Translated, it gives CAGGNTQPQHF.

V and J are TRBV6-2 or TRBV6-3 and TRBJ2-3, with 7 bases fitting TRBD1. The germline V gene encodes CDR1 MNHEY and CDR2 SVGEGT. J lost 4 bases, V lost 5 bases, and 6 bases had no gene match. The CDR3 has 14 amino acids. The CDR3 loop is CASSKTGVSDTQYF. The DNA for the CDR3 is TGTGCCAGCAGTAAAACAGGGGTGTCAGATACGCAGTATTTT.

The chain uses TRBV30 and TRBJ1-5; 8 nucleotides match TRBD1. With V trimmed by 0 bases and J by 6 bases, 10 bases remained unmatched. The length of the CDR3 is 16 residues. CDR1 is GTSNPN and CDR2 is SVGIG in the germline V gene (reference sequence). CDR3 nucleotides: TGTGCCTGGAGTGTTTCTTCAGGGGGCAGGGGTCAGCCCCAGCATTTT. Translation: CAWSVSSGGRGQPQHF.

The chain is built from TRBV10-3 and TRBJ2-1, with a weak D call TRBD1 (6 bases). V shed 0 bases and J shed 1 base, with 7 bases lying between them. The CDR3 spans 15 residues. CDR1 ENHRY and CDR2 SYGVKD come from the germline V gene. The CDR3 loop reads CAISESQGSYNEQFF. The DNA for the CDR3 is TGTGCCATCAGTGAGTCGCAGGGGTCCTACAATGAGCAGTTCTTC.

CDR3 bases: TGTGCCAGCAGCCCTACTCTCGGGACAGGGGGGAGTCGGGGCTACACCTTC. Its translation: CASSPTLGTGGSRGYTF. The chain combines TRBV28 with TRBJ1-2, with 11 bases aligning to TRBD1. The trim removed 6 bases at V and 8 bases at J, leaving 17 bases unmatched. The germline gives CDR1 MDHEN, CDR2 SYDVKM. CDR3 size: 17 residues.

The genes are TRBV25-1 and TRBJ1-6; no clear D. Germline V gives CDR1 MGHDK, CDR2 SYGVNS. CDR3 length: 13 amino acids. Trimming stripped 2 bases from V and 6 bases from J, with 5 bases between. CDR3 region: CASSEGPNSPLHF. The DNA of the CDR3 is TGTGCCAGCAGTGAAGGGCCTAATTCACCCCTCCACTTT.

V and J are TRBV7-2 and TRBJ2-2, with D tentatively TRBD2 (6 bases). Germline-derived CDR1 and CDR2 are SGHTA and FQGNSA. The CDR3 is 15 residues long. V was pared by 5 bases and J by 5 bases, with 15 bases between. CDR3 amino acids: CASSPGVGRTGELFF. CDR3 sequence (DNA): TGTGCCAGCAGCCCAGGAGTAGGGAGGACCGGGGAGCTGTTTTTT.

This clone was found once. The rearrangement uses TRBV3-1 (or the pseudogene TRBV3-2) and TRBJ1-2, with unresolved D. The V end was cut by 5 bases, the J end by 1 base, with 8 bases between. The CDR3 runs to 13 residues. CDR1 is LGHDT, CDR2 YNNKEL, per germline (reference sequence). The CDR3 here is CASSIGFNYGYTF. The CDR3 bases are TGTGCCAGCAGCATCGGGTTTAACTATGGCTACACCTTC.

The chain is built from TRBV15 and TRBJ1-5, with a possible D match to TRBD1 (5 bases). The germline CDR1 and CDR2 sequences are LNHNV and YYDKDF (reference sequence). The V end was cut by 0 bases, the J end by 3 bases, with 12 bases between. This CDR3 has 16 amino acids. CDR3 DNA sequence: TGTGCCACCAGCAGAGATGGGGCAGCTAACAATCAGCCCCAGCATTTT. It encodes CATSRDGAANNQPQHF.

The chain carries TRBV28 and TRBJ1-4; TRBD1 is a possible D gene (6 bases). The CDR3 totals 16 residues. The germline V gene encodes CDR1 MDHEN and CDR2 SYDVKM. V dropped 4 bases and J dropped 4 bases, with 16 bases sitting between them. Written as DNA, the CDR3 is TGTGCCAGCAGTTCCCAGAACAGGGCGGATAATGAAAAACTGTTTTTT. This encodes CASSSQNRADNEKLFF.

The table lists this clone with a few counts. An end of the junction differs from the germline gene, which may be a read error. The rearrangement links TRBV7-9 to TRBJ2-7; TRBD2 agrees at 7 bases. Germline V lookup: CDR1 SEHNR, CDR2 FQNEAQ (reference sequence). The CDR3 contains 13 residues. The chain's CDR3 is CASSLTGTTNSDF. In nucleotides, the CDR3 is TGTGCCAGCAGCTTAACTGGGACTACCAATTCGGACTTC. Together with reference TRBV7-9 and TRBJ2-7, the CDR3 gives the full variable domain: DTGVSQNPRHKITKRGQNVTFRCDPISEHNRLYWYRQTLGQGPEFLTYFQNEAQLEKSRLLSDRFSAERPKGSFSTLEIQRTEQGDSAMYLCASSLTGTTNSDFGPGTRLTVT.

This chain uses TRBV11-3 with TRBJ2-1, with 13 bases that match TRBD2. The CDR3 consists of 16 residues. Germline CDR1 reads SGHNT; CDR2 reads YENEEA. The V gene end was trimmed by 1 base and the J gene end by 4 bases; junction bases not matched to a gene: 1. CDR3 protein: CASSLGLAGGYNEQFF. The CDR3 DNA sequence: TGTGCCAGCAGCTTAGGACTAGCGGGGGGTTACAATGAGCAGTTCTTC.

The chain recombines TRBV18 with TRBJ1-4; no clear D. V dropped 0 bases and J dropped 5 bases, with 10 bases sitting between them. This CDR3 comprises 15 residues. Germline assignment: CDR1 KGHSH and CDR2 LQKENI. The CDR3 DNA reads as TGTGCCAGCTCACCACCCTTCACTCCGAATGAAAAACTGTTTTTT. Translation: CASSPPFTPNEKLFF.